Listed here are 32 T cell receptor beta chains from one sample, sequenced in a study of regulatory T cells in long-lasting Graves disease. Time point: persistent/refractory GD, antithyroid drugs over 5 years with positive TRAb. From PBMCs, RNA was extracted and then used to make the TCR library. Both iRepertoire HTBI primers and Arm-PCR of CDR3 regions were used to build the TCR beta libraries. TCRdb processed the multiplex PCR reads anew with MiXCR; each CDR3 protein has one entry. The table lists some 470,000 distinct CDR3 sequences, about 22% of them singletons, with approximately 6.4% in the top ten. Sample: peripheral blood mononuclear cells (PBMCs), taken when the disease was refractory, from a patient treated with antithyroid drugs. These receptors were collected from a female donor with Graves disease.

This clonotype was found many times. V is TRBV5-6 and J is TRBJ2-7; a possible D gene is TRBD2 (5 bases). Germline lookup yields CDR1 SGHDT and CDR2 YYEEEE. This CDR3 contains 13 residues. V lost 1 base and J lost 4, with 9 bases in between. CDR3 loop: CASSLLSGYEQYF. The CDR3 DNA reads TGTGCCAGCAGCTTGCTTTCGGGGTACGAGCAGTACTTC. Based on the CDR3 plus reference TRBV5-6 and TRBJ2-7, the full variable domain is DAGVTQSPTHLIKTRGQQVTLRCSPKSGHDTVSWYQQALGQGPQFIFQYYEEEERQRGNFPDRFSGHQFPNYSSELNVNALLLGDSALYLCASSLLSGYEQYFGPGTRLTVT.

V and J are TRBV30 and TRBJ1-1; no clear D. Trimming pared 0 bases from V and 0 bases from J, leaving 8 bases between. CDR1 is GTSNPN and CDR2 is SVGIG in the germline V gene (reference sequence). This CDR3 is built from 14 residues. The CDR3 loop reads CAWSVNQMNTEAFF. The CDR3, as DNA: TGTGCCTGGAGTGTAAACCAGATGAACACTGAAGCTTTCTTT.

Worth noting for this clonotype: This may be a read error, as it is one base from a much larger clone. The genes are TRBV15 and TRBJ1-1; D unresolved. The CDR3 sequence is 15 residues long. Germline V gene data show CDR1 as LNHNV and CDR2 as YYDKDF (reference sequence). The CDR3 DNA reads TGTGCCACCAACAGAACTAACGAGGGCAGGACTGAAGCTTTCTTT. Protein sequence: CATNRTNEGRTEAFF.

This chain joins TRBV28 and TRBJ1-4, with 8 bases that match TRBD1. CDR3 length equals 13 residues. Germline loops: CDR1 MDHEN, CDR2 SYDVKM. J lost 14 bases, V lost 8 bases, and 13 bases had no gene match. CDR3 sequence: CASGPDRVSLLFF. The CDR3 DNA sequence: TGTGCCAGCGGTCCGGACAGGGTCTCTTTGCTGTTTTTT.

CDR3 DNA sequence: TGTGCCAGCAGCGCCTACGGGGGGGAAGAGACCCAGTACTTC. This translates into CASSAYGGEETQYF. The chain is built from TRBV9 and TRBJ2-5; 8 nucleotides agree with TRBD2. The length of the CDR3 is 14 residues. The germline CDR1 and CDR2 sequences are SGDLS and YYNGEE. Trimming at V came to 3 bases and at J to 3 bases, leaving 4 bases not matched to a gene. Full variable domain (outside the CDR3, taken from reference TRBV9 and TRBJ2-5): DSGVTQTPKHLITATGQRVTLRCSPRSGDLSVYWYQQSLDQGLQFLIQYYNGEERAKGNILERFSAQQFPDLHSELNLSSLELGDSALYFCASSAYGGEETQYFGPGTRLLVL.

This clonotype was observed a few times. The rearrangement links TRBV19 to TRBJ1-6, with a weak D call TRBD1 (6 bases). Between the trimmed V and J ends, which lost 8 bases and 5 bases, there was a span of 13 bases. This CDR3 has 14 amino acids. Germline V gene sequence: CDR1 LNHDA, CDR2 SQIVND (reference sequence). The CDR3 DNA sequence: TGTGCCAGTCGTAGGGGGGCGGATAATTCACCCCTCCACTTT. This encodes CASRRGADNSPLHF.

A note on this clonotype: This may be a read error, as it is one base from a much larger clone. The CDR3 region is CATSEQETQYF. DNA for the CDR3: TGTGCCACCAGTGAACAAGAGACCCAGTACTTC. The chain links TRBV24-1 to TRBJ2-5; D gene ambiguous. The V gene lost 4 bases and the J gene lost 2 bases, with 1 base spanning the gap. Germline assignment: CDR1 KGHDR and CDR2 SFDVKD. The CDR3 runs 11 residues.

This clonotype was counted many times. The chain couples TRBV3-1 to TRBJ1-5, with TRBD1 as a possible D gene (5 bases). Trimming took off 6 bases at V and 0 bases at J, with 9 bases between the two ends. Germline V lookup: CDR1 LGHDT, CDR2 YNNKEL (reference sequence). CDR3 length equals 14 residues. For the CDR3, the DNA is TGTGCCAGCAGTCAGGGTGGTAGCAATCAGCCCCAGCATTTT. This translates into CASSQGGSNQPQHF.

In its sample, this clonotype was seen a few times. V gene TRBV6-1 combines with J gene TRBJ1-1, with D uncertain. V was cut by 6 bases and J by 4 bases, with 24 bases left in between. CDR1 MNHNS and CDR2 SASEGT come from the germline V gene. The CDR3 is 17 amino acids. The CDR3 region is CASRKDRARLRGTEAFF. For the CDR3, the DNA is TGTGCCAGCAGAAAAGACCGGGCCCGACTCCGGGGCACTGAAGCTTTCTTT.

This clonotype was counted at least ten times. The chain has TRBV28 and TRBJ2-5; TRBD2 agrees at 12 bases. The junction had 2 bases not matched to a gene; V was cut back by 5 bases and J by 4 bases. This CDR3 has 14 residues. Germline CDR1 is MDHEN and CDR2 is SYDVKM. CDR3 sequence (DNA): TGTGCCAGCAGTAGGGGACTAGCGGGAGAGACCCAGTACTTC. This gives the protein CASSRGLAGETQYF.

This clonotype has only a few counts. V usage is TRBV4-3 and J usage is TRBJ2-5; TRBD1 might be the D (5 bases). Trimming took 1 base from V and 4 from J, leaving 13 bases between them. This CDR3 has 15 amino acids. Germline V gives CDR1 LGHNA, CDR2 YSLEER. CDR3 DNA: TGCGCCAGCAGCCAAGGAGTAGTGGGGCCAGAGACCCAGTACTTC. Protein: CASSQGVVGPETQYF.

Comment on this clonotype: A much larger clone lies a single base off, so this may be a read error. The V and J genes are TRBV28 and TRBJ1-1; D is ambiguous. The germline gives CDR1 MDHEN, CDR2 SYDVKM. This CDR3 comprises 15 residues. DNA of the CDR3: TGTGCCGGCAGTTTCGCGCACTCCCTGAACACTGAAGCTTTCTTT. This translates into CAGSFAHSLNTEAFF.

This clonotype was observed at least ten times. The V call is TRBV5-1, the J call TRBJ1-1, with D uncertain. The CDR3 extends over 13 amino acids. In germline, CDR1 is SGHRS, CDR2 YFSETQ. V lost 1 base and J lost 6, with 10 bases in between. The CDR3 sequence: CASSLFGVAEAFF. The CDR3, as DNA: TGCGCCAGCAGCTTGTTCGGGGTGGCTGAAGCTTTCTTT.

This clonotype was seen a single time. A single base separates this from a much larger clone, so it may be a read error. This rearrangement joins TRBV11-2 to TRBJ1-4; D is perhaps TRBD1 (5 bases). CDR3 length: 13 residues. The germline CDR1 and CDR2 sequences are SGHAT and FQNNGV. DNA for the CDR3: TGTGCCCGCAGTTCCCTGAGGGGTGAAAAACTGTTTTTT. This encodes CARSSLRGEKLFF.

A single count supports this clonotype. This could be a read error, since a much larger clone is one nucleotide away. This chain links TRBV10-3 with TRBJ1-4, with TRBD1 as a possible D gene (6 bases). The V gene's germline CDR1 is ENHRY and CDR2 SYGVKD. V lost 6 bases to trimming and J lost 7 bases, with 15 bases between them. CDR3 length equals 14 residues. The CDR3 reads CAISEQGISEKLFF. The CDR3 nucleotides are TGTGCCATCAGCGAGCAGGGGATTAGTGAAAAACTGTTTTTT.

The chain combines TRBV11-2 with TRBJ1-5; D is unresolved. V shed 2 bases and J shed 7 bases, with 9 bases lying between them. From germline, CDR1 is SGHAT and CDR2 FQNNGV. CDR3 length: 13 amino acids. The CDR3 nucleotides are TGTGCCAGCAGCTTATCATTCGAGCAGCCCCAGCATTTT. Protein product: CASSLSFEQPQHF.

The V gene is TRBV19, the J gene TRBJ2-7, with D perhaps assigned TRBD1 or TRBD2 (5 bases each). The V gene lost 4 bases and the J gene lost 3 bases, with 13 bases spanning the gap. The length of the CDR3 is 14 residues. Germline V gene lookup returns CDR1 LNHDA and CDR2 SQIVND (reference sequence). In DNA, the CDR3 is TGTGCCAGTAGTACTTCGGGACGGTTCTACGAGCAGTACTTC. This gives the protein CASSTSGRFYEQYF.

The V and J genes are TRBV5-1 and TRBJ2-7, with D uncertain. Between the trimmed V and J ends, which lost 4 bases and 6 bases, there was a span of 14 bases. The CDR3 spans 13 residues. Germline assignment: CDR1 SGHRS and CDR2 YFSETQ. CDR3 sequence reads: CASSRIGSREQYF. The CDR3 nucleotides are TGCGCCAGCAGCCGGATCGGGTCCCGCGAGCAGTACTTC.

V is TRBV12-5 and J is TRBJ1-1, with D perhaps matching TRBD1 (6 bases). This CDR3 contains 16 residues. CDR1 is LGHNT and CDR2 is FRNRAP in the germline V gene. V was pared by 1 base and J by 3 bases, with 15 bases between. The chain's CDR3 is CASGLEYGQGYTEAFF. DNA for the CDR3: TGTGCTAGTGGTTTGGAGTATGGTCAGGGGTACACTGAAGCTTTCTTT.

This clonotype appeared a few times. The CDR3 ends on some other residue instead of the conserved phenylalanine or tryptophan, so this is likely a read error. This chain uses TRBV10-3 with TRBJ1-1, with a weak D call TRBD1 (5 bases). The CDR3 runs to 14 residues. V gave up 7 bases and J gave up 3 bases, with 15 bases separating them. Germline CDR1 ENHRY, CDR2 SYGVKD. CDR3 nucleotides: TGTGCCATCACCTGGGGGGGGAAGGACACTGAAGCTTTCTCT. It translates to CAITWGGKDTEAFS.

The count of this clonotype is one. The chain uses TRBV5-1 and TRBJ2-5; D remains ambiguous. This CDR3 is 16 amino acids long. Germline V gives CDR1 SGHRS, CDR2 YFSETQ. The V gene lost 0 bases and the J gene lost 5 bases, with 17 bases spanning the gap. The DNA of the CDR3 is TGCGCCAGCAGCTTGGAGGTAATGGGTCCTCCTGAGACCCAGTACTTC. This gives the protein CASSLEVMGPPETQYF.

The J gene is TRBJ2-4, the V gene TRBV6-2 or TRBV6-3, with D possibly called TRBD1 or TRBD2 (5 bases each). Germline V gene lookup returns CDR1 MNHEY and CDR2 SVGEGT. The V gene lost 5 bases and the J gene lost 12 bases, with 17 bases spanning the gap. The CDR3 covers 13 residues. The CDR3 loop reads CASSPLGVGTQYF. The DNA of the CDR3 is TGTGCCAGCAGTCCCCTGGGGGTGGGCACTCAGTACTTC.

The V and J genes are TRBV3-1 and TRBJ1-2, with D possibly TRBD1 on 5 matching bases. The CDR3 loop spans 17 amino acids. Trimming removed 2 bases at V and 2 bases at J, with 18 bases between. CDR1 LGHDT and CDR2 YNNKEL come from the germline V gene (reference sequence). Here the CDR3 DNA reads TGTGCCAGCAGCCAACCGCCCCCCGGCGACAGAAACTATGGCTACACCTTC. Residues: CASSQPPPGDRNYGYTF.

This clonotype was counted between two and nine times. The rearrangement uses TRBV24-1 and TRBJ2-2, with 8 bases identical to TRBD2. Germline assignment: CDR1 KGHDR and CDR2 SFDVKD. The trim removed 5 bases at V and 2 bases at J, leaving 12 bases unmatched. The CDR3 totals 18 residues. The CDR3 DNA reads as TGTGCCACCAGTGGAGCTAGCGGGCCGGGCCCAAACACCGGGGAGCTGTTTTTT. Translating gives CATSGASGPGPNTGELFF.

This chain links TRBV27 with TRBJ1-5, with no clear D. CDR1 is MNHEY and CDR2 is SMNVEV in the germline V gene (reference sequence). V shed 2 bases and J shed 1 base, with 15 bases lying between them. The CDR3 is 17 amino acids. In DNA, the CDR3 is TGTGCCAGCAGTTTAGGCGGATGGGCAGTCAGCAATCAGCCCCAGCATTTT. Translating it yields CASSLGGWAVSNQPQHF.

A few counts support this clonotype. The rearrangement links TRBV5-5 to TRBJ2-7; D is perhaps TRBD2 (6 bases). The germline CDR1 and CDR2 sequences are SGHKS and YYEKEE (reference sequence). Trimming pared 0 bases from V and 7 bases from J, leaving 14 bases between. This CDR3 is built from 14 residues. The CDR3 region is CASSLASGAGEQYF. As DNA, the CDR3 is TGTGCCAGCAGCTTGGCCTCGGGCGCGGGAGAGCAGTACTTC.

This sequence joins TRBV5-6 and TRBJ1-5; a weak D match, TRBD1 (6 bases). The CDR3 is made up of 15 amino acids. The germline gives CDR1 SGHDT, CDR2 YYEEEE. V was clipped by 6 bases and J by 1 base, with 14 bases between them. The CDR3 here is CASTKTGDSNQPQHF. The CDR3 DNA reads as TGTGCCAGCACCAAGACAGGAGACAGCAATCAGCCCCAGCATTTT.

The sample holds a few counts of this clonotype. DNA of the CDR3: TGTGCCAGCAGCCAAGCTATAAACACTGAAGCTTTCTTT. Its translation is CASSQAINTEAFF. V usage is TRBV3-1 and J usage is TRBJ1-1; D ambiguous. V was pared by 1 base and J by 2 bases, with 5 bases between. CDR3 length: 13 amino acids. Per germline, CDR1 LGHDT and CDR2 YNNKEL (reference sequence).

The sample holds one count of this clonotype. J is TRBJ1-5 and V is TRBV19; no firm D call. Trimming shortened V by 3 bases and J by 1 base, and 13 bases separated the two germline ends. The germline CDR1 and CDR2 sequences are LNHDA and SQIVND (reference sequence). The CDR3 sequence is 16 residues long. This CDR3 reads CASSIGRHGSNQPQHF. As DNA, the CDR3 is TGTGCCAGTAGTATTGGCCGTCACGGCAGCAATCAGCCCCAGCATTTT.

The chain links TRBV11-3 to TRBJ2-1; D possibly corresponds to TRBD2 (5 bases). The ends were cut back, 1 base at V and 3 bases at J, with 31 bases in the middle. Germline values: CDR1 SGHNT, CDR2 YENEEA. The CDR3 runs to 22 residues. In DNA, the CDR3 is TGTGCCAGCAGCTTAGGCCGAATTTCGACTAAGGGCCCCAGATGGGGCTACAATGAGCAGTTCTTC. This encodes CASSLGRISTKGPRWGYNEQFF.

There are many counts of this clonotype. The rearrangement links TRBV6-1 to TRBJ1-5; D gene unclear. V lost 4 bases to trimming and J lost 0 bases, with 10 bases between them. The germline V gene encodes CDR1 MNHNS and CDR2 SASEGT. The CDR3 is made up of 15 amino acids. CDR3 in amino acids: CASSGHLNSNQPQHF. The CDR3 coding sequence is TGTGCCAGCAGTGGACACCTTAATAGCAATCAGCCCCAGCATTTT.

With respect to this clonotype: A read error may explain this, as a much larger clone is one base away. V is TRBV20-1 and J is TRBJ1-2; D not certain. CDR3 length: 8 amino acids. Per germline, CDR1 DFQATT and CDR2 SNEGSKA (reference sequence). The CDR3, as DNA: TGCAGGGTCTATGGCTACACCTTC. Residues: CRVYGYTF.